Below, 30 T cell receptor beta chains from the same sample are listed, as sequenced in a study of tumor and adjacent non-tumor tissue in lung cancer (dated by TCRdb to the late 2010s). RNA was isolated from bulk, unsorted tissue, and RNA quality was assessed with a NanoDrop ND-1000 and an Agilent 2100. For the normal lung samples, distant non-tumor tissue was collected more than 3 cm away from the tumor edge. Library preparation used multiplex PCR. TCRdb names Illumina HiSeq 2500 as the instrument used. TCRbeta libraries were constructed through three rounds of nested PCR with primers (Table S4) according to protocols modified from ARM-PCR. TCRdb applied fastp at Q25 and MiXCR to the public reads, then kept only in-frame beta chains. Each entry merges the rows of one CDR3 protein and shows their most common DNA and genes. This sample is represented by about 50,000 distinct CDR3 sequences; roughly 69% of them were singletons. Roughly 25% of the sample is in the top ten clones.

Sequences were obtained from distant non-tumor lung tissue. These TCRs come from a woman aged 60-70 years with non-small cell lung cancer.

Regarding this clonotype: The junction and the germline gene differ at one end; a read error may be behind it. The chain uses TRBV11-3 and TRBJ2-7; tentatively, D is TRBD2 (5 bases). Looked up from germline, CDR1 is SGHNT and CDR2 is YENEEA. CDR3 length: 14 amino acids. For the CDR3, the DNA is TGTGCCAGCAGTTTAGATACGGGAACCTACGTGCTGAACTTC. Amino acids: CASSLDTGTYVLNF.

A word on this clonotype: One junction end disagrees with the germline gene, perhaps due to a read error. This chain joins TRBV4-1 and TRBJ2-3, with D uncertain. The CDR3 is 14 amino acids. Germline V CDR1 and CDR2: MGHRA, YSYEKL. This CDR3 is CASSQDHSTDTHYF. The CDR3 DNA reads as TGCGCCAGCAGCCAAGATCATAGCACAGATACGCATTATTTC.

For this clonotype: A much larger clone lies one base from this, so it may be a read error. DNA of the CDR3: TGTGCCAGCAGAGGAATTAGCCCAACTGAAGCTTTCTTT. It is translated as CASRGISPTEAFF. The rearrangement joins TRBV2 to TRBJ1-1; no firm D call. Trimming pared 6 bases from V and 5 bases from J, leaving 13 bases between. Per germline, CDR1 SNHLY and CDR2 FYNNEI. CDR3 length: 13 residues.

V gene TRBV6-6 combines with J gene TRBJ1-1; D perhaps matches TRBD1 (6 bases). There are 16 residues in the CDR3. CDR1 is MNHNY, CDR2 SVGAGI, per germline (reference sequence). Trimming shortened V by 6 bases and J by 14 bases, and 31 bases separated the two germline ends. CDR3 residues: CASSPSAGVLNTEDFF. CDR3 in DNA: TGTGCCAGCAGCCCCTCCGCAGGGGTCTTGAACACTGAAGACTTCTTT.

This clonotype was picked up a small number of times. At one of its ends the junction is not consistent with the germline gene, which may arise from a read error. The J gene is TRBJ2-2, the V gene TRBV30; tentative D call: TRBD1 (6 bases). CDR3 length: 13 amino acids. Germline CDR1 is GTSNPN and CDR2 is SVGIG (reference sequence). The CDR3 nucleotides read TGTGTCTGGAGTGAGGACAGTCACGGGGAGCTGTTTTTT. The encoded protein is CVWSEDSHGELFF.

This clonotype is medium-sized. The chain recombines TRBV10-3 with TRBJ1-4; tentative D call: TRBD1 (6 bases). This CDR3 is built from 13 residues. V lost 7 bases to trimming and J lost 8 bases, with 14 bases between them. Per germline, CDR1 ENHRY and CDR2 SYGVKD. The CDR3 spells CAINNPGEEKLFF. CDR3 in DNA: TGTGCCATCAACAACCCAGGGGAGGAAAAACTGTTTTTT.

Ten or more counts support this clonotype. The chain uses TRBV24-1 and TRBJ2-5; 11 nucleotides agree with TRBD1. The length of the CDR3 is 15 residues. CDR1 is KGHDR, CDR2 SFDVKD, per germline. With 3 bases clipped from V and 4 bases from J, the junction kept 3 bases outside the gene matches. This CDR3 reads CATSDPGTGGETQYF. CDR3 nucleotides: TGTGCCACCAGTGATCCCGGGACAGGGGGAGAGACCCAGTACTTC.

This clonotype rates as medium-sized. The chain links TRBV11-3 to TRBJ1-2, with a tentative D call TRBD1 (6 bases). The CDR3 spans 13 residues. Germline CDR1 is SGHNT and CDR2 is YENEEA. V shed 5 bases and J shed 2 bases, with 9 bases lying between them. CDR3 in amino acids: CASSPQGNYGYTF. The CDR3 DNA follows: TGTGCCAGCAGCCCCCAGGGGAACTATGGCTACACCTTC.

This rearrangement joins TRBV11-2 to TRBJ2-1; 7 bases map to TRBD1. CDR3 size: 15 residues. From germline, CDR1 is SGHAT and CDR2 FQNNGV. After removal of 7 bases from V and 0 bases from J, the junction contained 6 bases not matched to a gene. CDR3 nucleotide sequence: TGTGCCAGCAACGCCCGGGACAGCTCCTACAATGAGCAGTTCTTC. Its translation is CASNARDSSYNEQFF.

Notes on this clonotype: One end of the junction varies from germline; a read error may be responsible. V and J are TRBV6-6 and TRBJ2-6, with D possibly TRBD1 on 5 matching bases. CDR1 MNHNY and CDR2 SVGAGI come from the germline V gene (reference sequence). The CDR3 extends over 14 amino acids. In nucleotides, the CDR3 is TGTGTCAGCAGTTATGGTTCTGGGGCCAACGTCCTGACATTC. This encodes CVSSYGSGANVLTF.

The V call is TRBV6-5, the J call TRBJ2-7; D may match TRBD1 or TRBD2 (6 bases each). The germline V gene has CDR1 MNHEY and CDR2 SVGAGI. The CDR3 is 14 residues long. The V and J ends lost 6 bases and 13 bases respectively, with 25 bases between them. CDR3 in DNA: TGTGCCAGCAGGGGGGGACAACGCTCCTACGAGGAATACTTC. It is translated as CASRGGQRSYEEYF.

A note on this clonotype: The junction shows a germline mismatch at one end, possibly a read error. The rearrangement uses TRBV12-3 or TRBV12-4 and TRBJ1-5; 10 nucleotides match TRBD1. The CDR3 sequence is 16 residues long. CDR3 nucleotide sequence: TGTGCCAGCAACCTAGGGACAGGGGTGGGCAATCAGCCCCAGCTTTTT. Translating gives CASNLGTGVGNQPQLF.

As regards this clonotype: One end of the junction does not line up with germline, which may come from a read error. Here the CDR3 reads CTSSGQDRGPEQYF. CDR3 nucleotide sequence: TGTACCAGCAGTGGGCAGGACAGGGGACCCGAGCAGTATTTC. This chain links TRBV6-1 with TRBJ2-7; 9 bases agree with TRBD1. CDR3 length equals 14 residues. Germline V gene sequence: CDR1 MNHNS, CDR2 SASEGT.

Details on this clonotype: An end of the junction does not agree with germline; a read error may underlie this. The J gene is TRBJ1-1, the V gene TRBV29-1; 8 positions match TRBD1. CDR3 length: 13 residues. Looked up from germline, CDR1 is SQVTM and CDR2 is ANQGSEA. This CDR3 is CSVGLETGAESFF. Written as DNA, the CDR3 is TGCAGCGTTGGACTTGAGACAGGGGCTGAATCTTTCTTT.

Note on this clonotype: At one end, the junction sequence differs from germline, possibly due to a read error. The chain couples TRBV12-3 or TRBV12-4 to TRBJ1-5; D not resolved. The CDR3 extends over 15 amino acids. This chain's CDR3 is CASSFQVFSIQPQHF. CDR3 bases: TGTGCCAGCAGTTTTCAGGTTTTCAGCATTCAGCCCCAGCATTTT.

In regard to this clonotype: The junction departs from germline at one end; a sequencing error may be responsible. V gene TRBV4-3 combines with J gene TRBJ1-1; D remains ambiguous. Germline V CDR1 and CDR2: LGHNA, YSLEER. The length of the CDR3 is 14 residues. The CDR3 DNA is TGCACCAGCAGCCGAGGTGGAAGGAACACTGAGGCTTTCTTT. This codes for CTSSRGGRNTEAFF.

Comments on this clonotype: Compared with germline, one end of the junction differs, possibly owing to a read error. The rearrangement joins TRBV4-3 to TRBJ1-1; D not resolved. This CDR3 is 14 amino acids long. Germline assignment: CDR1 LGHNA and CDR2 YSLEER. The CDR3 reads CASSQEVEHTKAFF. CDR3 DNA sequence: TGTGCCAGCAGCCAAGAGGTCGAGCACACTAAAGCTTTCTTT.

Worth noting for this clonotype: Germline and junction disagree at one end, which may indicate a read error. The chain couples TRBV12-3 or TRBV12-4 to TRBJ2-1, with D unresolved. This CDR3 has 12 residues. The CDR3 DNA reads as TGTGCCAGTAGTTCGGATAGCCGTGGGCAGTTCTTC. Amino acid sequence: CASSSDSRGQFF.

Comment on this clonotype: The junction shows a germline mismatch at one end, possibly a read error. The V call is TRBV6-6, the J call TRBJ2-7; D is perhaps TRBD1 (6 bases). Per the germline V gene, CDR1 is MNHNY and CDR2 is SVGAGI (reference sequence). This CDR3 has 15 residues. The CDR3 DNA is TGTGCCAGGAGTTCCCCTGGTAGGGGGTCCTATGAGCAGTACTTC. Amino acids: CARSSPGRGSYEQYF.

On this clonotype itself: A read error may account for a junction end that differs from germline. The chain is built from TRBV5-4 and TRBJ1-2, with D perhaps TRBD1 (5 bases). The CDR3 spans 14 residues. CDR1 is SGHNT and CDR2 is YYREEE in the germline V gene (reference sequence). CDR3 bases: TGTGCCAGCAGCTTACGGGGCATTATCTATGACTACACCTTC. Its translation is CASSLRGIIYDYTF.

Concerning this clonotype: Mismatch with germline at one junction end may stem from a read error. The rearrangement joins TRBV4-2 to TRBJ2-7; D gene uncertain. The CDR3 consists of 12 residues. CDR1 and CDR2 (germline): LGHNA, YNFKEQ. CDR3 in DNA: TGTACCAGCAGCCAAAGCCCCATAGAGCAGTACTTC. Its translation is CTSSQSPIEQYF.

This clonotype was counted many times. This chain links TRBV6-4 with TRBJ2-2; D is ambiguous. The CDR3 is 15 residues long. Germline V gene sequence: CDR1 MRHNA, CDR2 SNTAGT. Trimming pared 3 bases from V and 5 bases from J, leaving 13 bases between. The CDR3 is CASSDDGQKTGELFF. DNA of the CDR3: TGTGCCAGCAGTGATGACGGGCAGAAGACCGGGGAGCTGTTTTTT.

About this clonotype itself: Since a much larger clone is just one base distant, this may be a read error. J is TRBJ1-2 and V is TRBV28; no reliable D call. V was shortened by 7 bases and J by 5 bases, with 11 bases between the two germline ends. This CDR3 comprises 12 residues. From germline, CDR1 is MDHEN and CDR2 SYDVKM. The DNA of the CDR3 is TGTGCCAGCAAAGCCGACCGATATGGCTACACCTTC. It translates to CASKADRYGYTF.

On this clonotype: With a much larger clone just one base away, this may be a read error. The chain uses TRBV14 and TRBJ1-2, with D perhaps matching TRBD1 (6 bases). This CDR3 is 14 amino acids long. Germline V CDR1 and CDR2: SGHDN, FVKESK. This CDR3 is CASSPTGTPYGYIF. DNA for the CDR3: TGTGCCAGCAGCCCTACAGGGACTCCCTATGGCTACATCTTC. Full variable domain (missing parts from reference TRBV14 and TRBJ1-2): EAGVTQFPSHSVIEKGQTVTLRCDPISGHDNLYWYRRVMGKEIKFLLHFVKESKQDESGMPNNRFLAERTGGTYSTLKVQPAELEDSGVYFCASSPTGTPYGYIFGSGTRLTVV.

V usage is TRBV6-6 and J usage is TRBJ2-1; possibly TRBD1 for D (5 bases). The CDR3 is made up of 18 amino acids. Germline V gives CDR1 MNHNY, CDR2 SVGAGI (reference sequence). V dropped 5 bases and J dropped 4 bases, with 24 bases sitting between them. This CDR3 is CASSHRWLAWASYNEQFF. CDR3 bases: TGTGCCAGCAGTCACAGGTGGCTGGCCTGGGCTTCGTACAATGAGCAGTTCTTC.

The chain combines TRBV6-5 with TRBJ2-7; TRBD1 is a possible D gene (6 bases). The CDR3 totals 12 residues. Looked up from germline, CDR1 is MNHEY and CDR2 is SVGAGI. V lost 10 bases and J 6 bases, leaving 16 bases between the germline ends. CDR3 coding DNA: TGTGCCATCGGTACAGGGCCAGGCGAGCAGTACTTC. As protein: CAIGTGPGEQYF.

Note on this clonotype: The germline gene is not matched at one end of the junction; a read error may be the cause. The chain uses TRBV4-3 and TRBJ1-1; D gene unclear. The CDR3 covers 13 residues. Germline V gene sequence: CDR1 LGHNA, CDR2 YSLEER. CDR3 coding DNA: TGCACCAGCAGCCAAGATCCTGGAGGGGAAGCTTTCTTT. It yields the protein CTSSQDPGGEAFF.

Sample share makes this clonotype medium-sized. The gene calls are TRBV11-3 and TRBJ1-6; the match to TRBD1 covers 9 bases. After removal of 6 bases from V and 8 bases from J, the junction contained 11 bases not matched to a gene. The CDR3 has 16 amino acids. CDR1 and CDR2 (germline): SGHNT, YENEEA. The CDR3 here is CASSFSRTGEDSPLHF. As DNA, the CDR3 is TGTGCCAGCAGTTTTTCTCGGACAGGGGAGGATTCACCCCTCCACTTT.

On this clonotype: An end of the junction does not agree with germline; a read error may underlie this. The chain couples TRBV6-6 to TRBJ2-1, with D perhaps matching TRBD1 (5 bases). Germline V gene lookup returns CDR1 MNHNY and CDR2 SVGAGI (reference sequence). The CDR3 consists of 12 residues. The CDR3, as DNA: TGTGTCAGCAGTCTCAGGGATAATGAGCACTTCTTC. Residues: CVSSLRDNEHFF.

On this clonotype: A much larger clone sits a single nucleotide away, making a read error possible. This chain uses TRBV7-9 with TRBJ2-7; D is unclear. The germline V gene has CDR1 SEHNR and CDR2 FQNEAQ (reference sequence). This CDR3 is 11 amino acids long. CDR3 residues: CASSFLGEEYF. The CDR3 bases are TGTGCCAGCAGCTTCTTAGGCGAGGAGTACTTC.